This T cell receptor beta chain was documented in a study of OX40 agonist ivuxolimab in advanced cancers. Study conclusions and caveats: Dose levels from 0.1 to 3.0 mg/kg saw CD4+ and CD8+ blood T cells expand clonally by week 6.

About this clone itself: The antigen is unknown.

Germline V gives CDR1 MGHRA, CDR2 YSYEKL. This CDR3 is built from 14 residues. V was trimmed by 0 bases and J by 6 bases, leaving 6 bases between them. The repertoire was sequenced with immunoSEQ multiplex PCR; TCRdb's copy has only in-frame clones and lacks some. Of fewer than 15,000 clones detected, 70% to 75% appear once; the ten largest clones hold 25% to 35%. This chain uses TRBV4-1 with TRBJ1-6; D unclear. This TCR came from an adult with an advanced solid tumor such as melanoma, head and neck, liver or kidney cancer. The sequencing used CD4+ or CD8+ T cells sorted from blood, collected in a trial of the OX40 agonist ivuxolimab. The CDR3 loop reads CASSQESFNSPLHF. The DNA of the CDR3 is TGCGCCAGCAGCCAAGAGAGTTTTAATTCACCCCTCCACTTT.